The next 6 T cell receptor beta chains were all read from a single sample in a study of PD-L1 blockade in urothelial cancer (dated by TCRdb to the late 2010s). Preparation of the library involved the immunoSEQ multiplex PCR assay. The clones in this table, taken by TCRdb from immuneACCESS, are in-frame only. Not every clone is retained; where verified, under half of the shortfall comes from an unresolved V gene, and the cause of the rest is unknown. Counted in this sample were 85,000 to 90,000 clones; roughly nine tenths of them appeared once. The biggest ten clones account for over 9% of the sample. This material consisted of PBMCs, taken around atezolizumab (anti-PD-L1) treatment. Source of these receptors: a man aged 55 to 70 with urothelial cancer.

The chain is built from TRBV7-3 and TRBJ2-5; maybe TRBD2 (5 bases). The CDR3 is 14 residues long. V lost 5 bases, J lost 4 bases, and 14 bases lay in between. Germline CDR1 and CDR2: SGHTA and FQGTGA. This CDR3 reads CASSPGGRVETQYF. DNA for the CDR3: TGTGCCAGCAGCCCAGGAGGCCGGGTAGAGACCCAGTACTTC.

This chain joins TRBV27 and TRBJ1-2; TRBD1 is a possible D gene (5 bases). The CDR3 runs to 14 residues. The V end lost 0 bases, the J end lost 6 bases, and 11 bases lay between the germline ends. Germline V gene sequence: CDR1 MNHEY, CDR2 SMNVEV (reference sequence). The CDR3 region has the DNA TGTGCCAGCAGTTTATCACAGGTTGGCCATGGCTACACCTTC. Amino acid sequence: CASSLSQVGHGYTF.

The CDR3 nucleotides read TGTGCCAGCAGTTACTCGCGCGGGACTTCAACCTACACCTTC. It translates to CASSYSRGTSTYTF. This chain connects TRBV6-5 to TRBJ1-2; a weak D match, TRBD1 (5 bases). The germline V gene has CDR1 MNHEY and CDR2 SVGAGI. There are 14 residues in the CDR3. V was clipped by 0 bases and J by 10 bases, with 15 bases between them.

The V and J genes are TRBV11-2 and TRBJ1-5; no reliable D call. V shed 1 base and J shed 7 bases, with 17 bases lying between them. The CDR3 is 16 residues long. Germline CDR1 and CDR2: SGHAT and FQNNGV. The CDR3 DNA is TGTGCCAGCAGCTTAGGGTTAGGCGGGTCCAGGCAGCCCCAGCATTTT. It yields the protein CASSLGLGGSRQPQHF.

This clone was observed once. The CDR3 region is CASHRQGGRGYTF. As DNA, the CDR3 is TGTGCCAGCCATAGGCAGGGGGGTAGGGGCTACACCTTC. The chain combines TRBV6-6 with TRBJ1-2, with 7 bases that match TRBD1. Germline CDR1 MNHNY, CDR2 SVGAGI (reference sequence). This CDR3 has 13 amino acids. The trim removed 8 bases at V and 8 bases at J, leaving 11 bases unmatched.

This chain joins TRBV7-6 and TRBJ2-3, with 12 bases lining up with TRBD2. Germline V CDR1 and CDR2: SGHVS, FNYEAQ. This CDR3 contains 16 residues. The trim removed 2 bases at V and 4 bases at J, leaving 4 bases unmatched. CDR3 region: CASSLIPSGGADTQYF. The CDR3 region has the DNA TGTGCCAGCAGCTTAATCCCTAGCGGGGGGGCAGATACGCAGTATTTT. The full variable domain, with the rest looked up from reference TRBV7-6 and TRBJ2-3, is GAGVSQSPRYKVTKRGQDVALRCDPISGHVSLYWYRQALGQGPEFLTYFNYEAQQDKSGLPNDRFSAERPEGSISTLTIQRTEQRDSAMYRCASSLIPSGGADTQYFGPGTRLTVL.